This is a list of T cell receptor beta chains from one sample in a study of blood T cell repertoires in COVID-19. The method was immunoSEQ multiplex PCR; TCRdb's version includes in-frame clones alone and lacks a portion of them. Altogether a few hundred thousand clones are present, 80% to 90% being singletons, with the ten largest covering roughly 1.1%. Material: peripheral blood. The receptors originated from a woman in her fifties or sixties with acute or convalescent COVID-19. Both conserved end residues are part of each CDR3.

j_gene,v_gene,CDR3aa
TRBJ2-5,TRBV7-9,CASRKLAGQETQYF
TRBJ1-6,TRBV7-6,CASSPRLGPNSPLHF
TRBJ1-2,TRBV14,CASSQPSTDSYGYTF
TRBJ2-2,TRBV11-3,CASSFLGQGAGGELFF
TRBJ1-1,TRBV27,CASSLSGRLNTEAFF
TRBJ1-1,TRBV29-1,CSVPRDTLNTEAFF
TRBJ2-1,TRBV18,CASSPSGSVWNEQFF
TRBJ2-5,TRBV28,CASSLTSGGETQYF
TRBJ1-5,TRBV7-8,CASSLGGHSNQPQHF
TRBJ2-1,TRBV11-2,CASSLAPSGNEQFF
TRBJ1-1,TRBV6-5,CASKPPGLMNTEAFF
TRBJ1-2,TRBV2,CASSERDRGNYGYTF
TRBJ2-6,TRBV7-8,CASSLRVAGANVLTF
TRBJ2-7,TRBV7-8,CASSLRDAYEQYF
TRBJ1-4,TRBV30,CAWSAGTRKLFF
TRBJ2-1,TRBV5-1,CASSLIPGQGTYNEQFF
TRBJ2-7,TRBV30,CAAFRDTEQYF
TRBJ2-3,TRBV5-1,CASSLSGISTDTQYF
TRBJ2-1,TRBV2,CASKRQGYNEQFF
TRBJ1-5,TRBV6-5,CASRDSYNQPQHF
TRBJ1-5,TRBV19,CASSLDGVYSNQPQHF
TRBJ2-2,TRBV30,CAWSPLAGDRTGELFF
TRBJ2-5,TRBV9,CASSQTGLIQETQYF
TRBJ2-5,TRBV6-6,CASSYEAQETQYF
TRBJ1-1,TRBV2,CASSGDSGKTFF
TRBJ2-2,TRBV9,CASSVRVNTGELFF
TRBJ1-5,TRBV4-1,CASSQDGGGQPQHF
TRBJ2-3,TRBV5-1,CASSPRGADLNNTQYF
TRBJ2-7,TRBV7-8,CASSLGRGILAYEQYF
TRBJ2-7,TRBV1,CTSSLSSQGREREQYF
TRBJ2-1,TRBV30,CAWSRTPSSYNEQFF
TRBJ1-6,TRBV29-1,CSVVVGDSPLHF
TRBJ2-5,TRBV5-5,CASSLPSGKETQYF
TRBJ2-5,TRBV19,CASSWTDSRKETQYF
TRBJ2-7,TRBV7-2,CASSSGTSGSYEQYF
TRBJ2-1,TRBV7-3,CASSLLGLAENEQFF
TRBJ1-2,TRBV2,CATPLREEPGGYTF
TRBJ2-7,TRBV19,CASSNGANIEQYF
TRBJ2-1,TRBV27,CASSLPVREGSSYNEQFF
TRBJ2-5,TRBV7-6,CASSLARTGDGETQYF
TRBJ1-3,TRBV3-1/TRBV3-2,CASSFNRGGNTIYF
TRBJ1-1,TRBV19,CASSLTGYTEAFF
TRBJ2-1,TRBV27,CASAAGTKREQFF
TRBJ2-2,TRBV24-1,CATSDLGEGTGELFF
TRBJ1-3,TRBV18,CASSPPGSSGNTIYF
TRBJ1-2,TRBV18,CASSADRAYGYTF
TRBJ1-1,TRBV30,CAWSALGGEAFF
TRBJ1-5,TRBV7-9,CASTDRVDQPQHF
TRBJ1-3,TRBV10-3,CAISVDRPNTIYF
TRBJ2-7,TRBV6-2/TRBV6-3,CASSYRTGEIYEQYF
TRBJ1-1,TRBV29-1,CSVEDPGREDTEAFF
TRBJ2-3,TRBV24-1,CATSDPTSGSTDTQYF
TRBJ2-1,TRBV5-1,CASSAQGAKRGSSYNEQFF
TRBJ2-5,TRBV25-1,CASSDSPLETQYF
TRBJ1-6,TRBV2,CASRQQGSNSPLHF